The 3 T cell receptor beta chains presented below share a single source sample, sequenced in a study of OX40 agonist ivuxolimab in advanced cancers. Profiling relied on immunoSEQ multiplex PCR, and the TCRdb table lists in-frame clones only, not all of them. The table has around 58,000 clones, roughly 84% seen once. The material sequenced was CD4+ or CD8+ T cells sorted from blood, taken in a trial of the OX40 agonist ivuxolimab. The receptors stem from an adult with an advanced solid tumor such as melanoma, head and neck, liver or kidney cancer.

The V call is TRBV6-1, the J call TRBJ1-6; D gene ambiguous. CDR3 size: 17 residues. Per germline, CDR1 MNHNS and CDR2 SASEGT. The V end was cut by 4 bases, the J end by 6 bases, with 19 bases between. CDR3 region: CASSALAGSSGNSPLHF. The CDR3 DNA follows: TGTGCCAGCAGTGCTTTAGCGGGGTCCTCGGGTAATTCACCCCTCCACTTT.

This clone was counted only a few times. The V call is TRBV20-1, the J call TRBJ1-1; no clear D gene. From germline, CDR1 is DFQATT and CDR2 SNEGSKA (reference sequence). The CDR3 has 11 residues. V was shortened by 3 bases and J by 1 base, with 3 bases between the two germline ends. In DNA form, the CDR3 reads TGCAGTGCTAGTTCGAACACTGAAGCTTTCTTT. It is translated as CSASSNTEAFF.

This CDR3 is CASSTGPGELFF. The CDR3 bases are TGCGCCAGCAGTACCGGTCCCGGGGAGCTGTTTTTT. The chain joins TRBV10-1 to TRBJ2-2; no definite D call. The CDR3 is 12 residues long. Germline CDR1 reads WNHNN; CDR2 reads SYGVQD (reference sequence). V was trimmed by 5 bases and J by 6 bases, leaving 7 bases between them.